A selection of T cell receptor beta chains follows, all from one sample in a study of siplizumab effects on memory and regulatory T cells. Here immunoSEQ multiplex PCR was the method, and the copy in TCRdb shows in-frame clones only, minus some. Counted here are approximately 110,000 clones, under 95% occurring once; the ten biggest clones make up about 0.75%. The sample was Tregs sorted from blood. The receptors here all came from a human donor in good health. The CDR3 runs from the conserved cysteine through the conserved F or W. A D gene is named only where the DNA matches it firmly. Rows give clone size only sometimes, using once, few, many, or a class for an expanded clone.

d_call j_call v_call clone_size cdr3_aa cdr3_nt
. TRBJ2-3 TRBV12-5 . CASGPRGTQYF TGTGCTAGTGGCCCCCGCGGGACGCAGTATTTT
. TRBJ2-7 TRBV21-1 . CASTRDRVRVLYEQYF TGTGCCAGCACCCGGGACAGGGTCCGGGTTTTGTACGAGCAGTACTTC
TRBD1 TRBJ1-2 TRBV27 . CASSSTQGAETYGYTF TGTGCCAGCAGTTCCACCCAGGGGGCAGAAACCTATGGCTACACCTTC
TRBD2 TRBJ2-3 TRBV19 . CASSEPTSATDTQYF TGTGCCAGTAGTGAACCGACTAGCGCCACAGATACGCAGTATTTT
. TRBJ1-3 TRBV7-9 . CASSLPLSGNTIYF TGTGCCAGCAGCTTGCCCCTCTCTGGAAACACCATATATTTT
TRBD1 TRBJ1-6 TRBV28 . CASSRGTGRVWPLHF TGTGCCAGCAGCCGGGGGACAGGGCGGGTTTGGCCCCTCCACTTT
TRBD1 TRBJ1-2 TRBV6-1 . CASSEYGTGSVYGYTF TGTGCCAGCAGTGAATATGGGACAGGGTCGGTCTATGGCTACACCTTC
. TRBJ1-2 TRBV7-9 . CASSLHGGDYGYTF TGTGCCAGCAGCTTACATGGGGGGGACTATGGCTACACCTTC
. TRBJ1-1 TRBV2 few CASSEGTEAFF TGTGCCAGCAGTGAAGGCACTGAAGCTTTCTTT
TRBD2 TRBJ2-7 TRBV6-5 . CASRLGLGSSYEQYF TGTGCCAGCAGACTCGGACTAGGAAGCTCCTACGAGCAGTACTTC
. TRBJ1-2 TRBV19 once CASSRRGTSYGYTF TGTGCCAGTAGTCGGAGGGGGACAAGCTATGGCTACACCTTC
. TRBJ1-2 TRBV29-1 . CSVSWHSNYGYTF TGCAGCGTGAGTTGGCATTCTAACTATGGCTACACCTTC
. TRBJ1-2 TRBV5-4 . CASSYENYGYTF TGTGCCAGCAGCTATGAAAACTATGGCTACACCTTC
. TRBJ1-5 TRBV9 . CASSVDPRGNQPQHF TGTGCCAGCAGCGTAGATCCGAGGGGCAATCAGCCCCAGCATTTT
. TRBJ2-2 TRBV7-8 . CASSSQGGMAGELFF TGTGCCAGCAGCTCCCAGGGAGGAATGGCCGGGGAGCTGTTTTTT
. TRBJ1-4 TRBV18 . CASSPPQGRLNEKLFF TGTGCCAGCTCACCCCCTCAGGGACGGCTTAATGAAAAACTGTTTTTT
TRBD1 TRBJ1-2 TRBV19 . CASSRVTGVPYGYTF TGTGCCAGTAGTAGAGTGACAGGGGTCCCCTATGGCTACACCTTC
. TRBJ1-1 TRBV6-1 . CASSERVLGETEAFF TGTGCCAGCAGTGAAAGGGTTTTGGGGGAAACTGAAGCTTTCTTT
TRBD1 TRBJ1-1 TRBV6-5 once CASSPGQGAVTEAFF TGTGCCAGCAGCCCTGGACAGGGGGCGGTTACTGAAGCTTTCTTT
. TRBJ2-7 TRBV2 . CASSPYSTYEQYF TGTGCCAGCAGCCCATATTCGACCTACGAGCAGTACTTC
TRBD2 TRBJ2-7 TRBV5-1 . CASSPGGSYEQYF TGCGCCAGCAGTCCGGGGGGGTCCTACGAGCAGTACTTC
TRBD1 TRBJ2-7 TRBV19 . CASSIRRTGRGYEQYF TGTGCCAGTAGTATAAGGCGGACAGGGCGTGGGTACGAGCAGTACTTC
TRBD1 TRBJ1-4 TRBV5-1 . CASSSGQGNEKLFF TGCGCCAGCAGCTCGGGACAGGGTAATGAAAAACTGTTTTTT
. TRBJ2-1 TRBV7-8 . CASSPERTGSYNEQFF TGTGCCAGCAGCCCGGAAAGGACGGGCTCCTACAATGAGCAGTTCTTC
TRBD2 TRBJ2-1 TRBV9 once CASSPQLRERNEQFF TGTGCCAGCAGCCCGCAATTGCGGGAGAGGAATGAGCAGTTCTTC
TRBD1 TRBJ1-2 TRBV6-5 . CASGGQSYGYTF TGTGCCAGCGGGGGACAGTCCTATGGCTACACCTTC
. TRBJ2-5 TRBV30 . CAWRRGRGETQYF TGTGCCTGGAGGCGGGGCCGCGGGGAGACCCAGTACTTC
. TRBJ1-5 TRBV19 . CASSTLGGNQPQHF TGTGCCAGTAGTACCCTAGGGGGCAATCAGCCCCAGCATTTT
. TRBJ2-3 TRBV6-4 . CASSKGEQDTQYF TGTGCCAGCAGCAAGGGCGAGCAAGATACGCAGTATTTT
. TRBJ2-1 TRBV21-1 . CASSKVTGIYNEQFF TGTGCCAGCAGCAAAGTGACAGGAATCTACAATGAGCAGTTCTTC
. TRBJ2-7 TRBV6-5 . CASSYSRTHYEQYF TGTGCCAGCAGTTACTCACGGACACACTACGAGCAGTACTTC
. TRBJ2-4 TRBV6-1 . CASSDRGRSIQYF TGTGCCAGCAGTGACAGGGGAAGGTCCATTCAGTACTTC
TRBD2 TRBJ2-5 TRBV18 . CASSPPSGVQETQYF TGTGCCAGCTCACCACCAAGCGGGGTTCAAGAGACCCAGTACTTC
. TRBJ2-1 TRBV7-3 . CASSLISGHYNEQFF TGTGCCAGCAGCTTAATTAGCGGTCACTACAATGAGCAGTTCTTC
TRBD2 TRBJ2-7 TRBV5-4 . CASSFPSSGSSYEQYF TGTGCCAGCAGCTTCCCCTCCAGCGGGAGCTCCTACGAGCAGTACTTC
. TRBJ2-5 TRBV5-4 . CASSLPQGTQYF TGTGCCAGCAGCTTGCCCCAGGGGACCCAGTACTTC
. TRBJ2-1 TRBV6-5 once CASSQTKEQFF TGTGCCAGCAGTCAAACAAAGGAGCAGTTCTTC